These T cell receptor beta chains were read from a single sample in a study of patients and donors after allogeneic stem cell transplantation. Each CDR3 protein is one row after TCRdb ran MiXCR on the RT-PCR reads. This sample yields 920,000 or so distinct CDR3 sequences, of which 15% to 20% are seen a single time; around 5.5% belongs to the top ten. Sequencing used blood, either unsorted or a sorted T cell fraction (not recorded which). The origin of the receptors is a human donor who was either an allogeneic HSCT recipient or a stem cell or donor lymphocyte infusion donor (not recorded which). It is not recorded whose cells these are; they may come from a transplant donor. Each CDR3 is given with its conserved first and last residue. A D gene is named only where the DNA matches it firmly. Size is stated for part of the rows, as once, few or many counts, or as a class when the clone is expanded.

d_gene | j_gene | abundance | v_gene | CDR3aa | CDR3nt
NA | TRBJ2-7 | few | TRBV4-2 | CASSQSRQDNYEQYF | TGTGCCAGCAGCCAATCCCGACAGGACAACTACGAGCAGTACTTC
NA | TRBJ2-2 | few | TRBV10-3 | CAIREPGRDTGELFF | TGTGCCATCAGGGAGCCGGGACGAGACACCGGGGAGCTGTTTTTT
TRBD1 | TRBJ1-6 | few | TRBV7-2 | CASSLTVTGSYNSPLHF | TGTGCCAGCAGCTTAACGGTGACAGGGTCATATAATTCACCCCTCCACTTT
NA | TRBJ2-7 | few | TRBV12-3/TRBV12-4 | CASSWDTGSSYEQYF | TGTGCCAGCAGTTGGGATACAGGTTCTTCCTACGAGCAGTACTTC
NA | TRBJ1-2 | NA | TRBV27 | CASSLSSLYGYTF | TGTGCCAGCAGTTTATCAAGTCTCTATGGCTACACCTTC
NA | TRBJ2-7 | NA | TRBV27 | CASSMLGPYEQYF | TGTGCCAGCAGTATGTTGGGGCCCTACGAGCAGTACTTC
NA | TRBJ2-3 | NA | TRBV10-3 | CAISESSSRGTDTQYF | TGTGCCATCAGTGAGTCAAGTAGTCGGGGCACAGATACGCAGTATTTT
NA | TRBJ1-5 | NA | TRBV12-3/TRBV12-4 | CASRLVNQPQHF | TGTGCCAGCAGACTAGTTAATCAGCCCCAGCATTTT
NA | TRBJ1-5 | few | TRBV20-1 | CSARGGGRNQPQHF | TGCAGTGCTAGAGGAGGCGGACGCAATCAGCCCCAGCATTTT
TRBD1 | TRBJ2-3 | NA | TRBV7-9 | CASSQDRERGTDTQYF | TGTGCCAGCAGCCAAGACAGGGAGAGGGGCACAGATACGCAGTATTTT
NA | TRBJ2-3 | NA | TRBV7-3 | CASREVGTDTQYF | TGTGCCAGCAGAGAAGTGGGGACAGATACGCAGTATTTT
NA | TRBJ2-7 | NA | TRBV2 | CASSKRQARAYEQYF | TGTGCCAGCAGTAAGAGACAGGCCAGGGCCTACGAGCAGTACTTC
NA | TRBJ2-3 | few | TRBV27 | CATAGAGFTDTQYF | TGTGCCACCGCGGGGGCGGGGTTCACAGATACGCAGTATTTT
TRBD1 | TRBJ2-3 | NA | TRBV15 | CATSSRDRTTDTQYF | TGTGCCACCAGCAGCCGGGACAGGACCACAGATACGCAGTATTTT
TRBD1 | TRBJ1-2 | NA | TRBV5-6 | CASRTGAFYGYTF | TGTGCCAGCAGGACAGGGGCCTTTTATGGCTACACCTTC
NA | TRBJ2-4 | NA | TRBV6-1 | CASRPRELAKNIQYF | TGTGCCAGCAGGCCGAGGGAGCTAGCCAAAAACATTCAGTACTTC
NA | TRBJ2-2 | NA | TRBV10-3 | CAISKWDGVTGELFF | TGTGCCATCAGTAAATGGGACGGAGTAACCGGGGAGCTGTTTTTT
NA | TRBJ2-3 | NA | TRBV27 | CASSQPLAAGFTDTQYF | TGTGCCAGCAGTCAACCGCTAGCAGCCGGTTTCACAGATACGCAGTATTTT
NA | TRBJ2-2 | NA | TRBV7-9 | CASSIAGVEELFF | TGTGCCAGCAGCATCGCAGGGGTTGAGGAGCTGTTTTTT
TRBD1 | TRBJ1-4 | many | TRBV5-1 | CASSLVGQGDEKLFF | TGCGCCAGCAGCTTGGTGGGACAGGGAGACGAAAAACTGTTTTTT
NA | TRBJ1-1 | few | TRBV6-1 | CASRPWTVTEAFF | TGTGCCAGCAGACCCTGGACAGTAACTGAAGCTTTCTTT
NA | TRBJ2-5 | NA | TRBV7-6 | CASSLARFGETQYF | TGTGCCAGCAGCTTAGCGCGTTTTGGGGAGACCCAGTACTTC
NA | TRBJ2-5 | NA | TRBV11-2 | CASSPLTGSGTQYF | TGTGCCAGCAGCCCCCTGACAGGTTCGGGGACCCAGTACTTC
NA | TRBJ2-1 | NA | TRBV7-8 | CASSPGSTLPDGEQFF | TGTGCCAGCAGCCCTGGCAGCACTCTCCCAGATGGTGAGCAGTTCTTC
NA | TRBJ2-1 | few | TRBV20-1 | CSATNGAYNEQFF | TGCAGTGCTACTAACGGGGCCTACAATGAGCAGTTCTTC
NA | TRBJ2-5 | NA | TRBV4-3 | CASSQDSSGYQETQYF | TGCGCCAGCAGCCAAGATTCATCCGGGTACCAAGAGACCCAGTACTTC
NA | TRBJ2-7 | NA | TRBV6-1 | CASRIPRDGPYEQYF | TGTGCCAGCAGAATTCCTCGGGACGGACCCTACGAGCAGTACTTC
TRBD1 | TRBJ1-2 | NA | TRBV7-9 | CASSLGTEEYLTKGYTF | TGTGCCAGCAGCTTGGGGACAGAAGAATACCTAACTAAAGGCTACACCTTC
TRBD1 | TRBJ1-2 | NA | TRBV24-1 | CATSDPRTGYGYTF | TGTGCCACCAGTGACCCTAGGACAGGTTATGGCTACACCTTC
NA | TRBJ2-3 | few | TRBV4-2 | CASSQDAKRSTDTQYF | TGTGCCAGCAGCCAAGATGCGAAGAGAAGCACAGATACGCAGTATTTT
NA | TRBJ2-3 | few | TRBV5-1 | CASSLGRSRDTQYF | TGCGCCAGCAGCTTGGGGCGGTCCCGGGATACGCAGTATTTT
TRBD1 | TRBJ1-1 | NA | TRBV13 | CASSLGQGQTNTEAFF | TGTGCCAGCAGCTTAGGCCAGGGACAGACGAACACTGAAGCTTTCTTT
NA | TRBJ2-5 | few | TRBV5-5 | CASRQTGEAWETQYF | TGTGCCAGCAGACAGACAGGCGAGGCATGGGAGACCCAGTACTTC
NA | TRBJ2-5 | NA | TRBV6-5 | CASSSPGPKTTQYF | TGTGCCAGCAGTTCCCCAGGGCCCAAGACGACCCAGTACTTC
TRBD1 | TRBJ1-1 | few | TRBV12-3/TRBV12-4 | CASSRDRGTTETEAFF | TGTGCCAGCAGTAGGGACAGGGGAACGACCGAAACTGAAGCTTTCTTT
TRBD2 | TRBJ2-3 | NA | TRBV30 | CAWTGLAGTDTQYF | TGTGCCTGGACAGGACTAGCGGGCACAGATACGCAGTATTTT
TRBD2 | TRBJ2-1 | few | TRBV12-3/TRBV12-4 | CASSLNSGASSYNEQFF | TGTGCCAGCAGTTTGAATAGCGGGGCAAGCTCCTACAATGAGCAGTTCTTC
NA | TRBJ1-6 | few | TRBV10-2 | CASSERGEGANSPLHF | TGCGCCAGCAGTGAGCGCGGGGAGGGTGCTAATTCACCCCTCCACTTT
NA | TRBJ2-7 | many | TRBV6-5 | CASSTVDEQYF | TGTGCCAGCAGTACGGTAGACGAGCAGTACTTC
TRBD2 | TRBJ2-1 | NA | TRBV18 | CASSPYSGRSYNEQFF | TGTGCCAGCTCACCCTATAGCGGGAGGTCCTACAATGAGCAGTTCTTC
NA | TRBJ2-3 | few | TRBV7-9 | CASSLGLTITDTQYF | TGTGCCAGCAGCTTAGGACTAACCATCACAGATACGCAGTATTTT
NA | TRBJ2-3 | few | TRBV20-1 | CSGDDSHTDTQYF | TGCAGTGGAGACGACAGCCACACAGATACGCAGTATTTT
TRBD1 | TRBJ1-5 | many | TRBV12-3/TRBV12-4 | CASSLAGTGVRQPQHF | TGTGCCAGCAGTTTGGCCGGGACAGGGGTTCGTCAGCCCCAGCATTTT
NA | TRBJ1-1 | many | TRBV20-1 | CSVTDSLNTEAFF | TGCAGTGTAACGGACAGCTTGAACACTGAAGCTTTCTTT
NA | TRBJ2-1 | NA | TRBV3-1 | CASSQWDEQFF | TGTGCCAGCAGCCAATGGGATGAGCAGTTCTTC
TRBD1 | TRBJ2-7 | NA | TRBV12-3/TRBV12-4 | CASSLIPGQGSYEQYF | TGTGCCAGCAGTTTAATTCCGGGACAGGGGTCCTACGAGCAGTACTTC
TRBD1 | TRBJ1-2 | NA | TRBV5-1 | CASSLIGTESYGYTF | TGCGCCAGCAGCTTGATCGGGACAGAGAGCTATGGCTACACCTTC
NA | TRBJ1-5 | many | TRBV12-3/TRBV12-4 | CASSLLGGNQPQHF | TGTGCCAGCAGTTTATTGGGGGGCAATCAGCCCCAGCATTTT
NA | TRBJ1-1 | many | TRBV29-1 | CSVPGRAEAFF | TGCAGCGTTCCTGGCAGGGCGGAGGCTTTCTTT
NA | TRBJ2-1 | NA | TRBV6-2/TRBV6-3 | CASSYPRTVSHEQFF | TGTGCCAGCAGTTACCCGCGGACAGTTTCCCATGAGCAGTTCTTC
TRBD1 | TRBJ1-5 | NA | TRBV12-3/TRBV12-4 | CASSLGRGLGNQPQHF | TGTGCCAGCAGTTTGGGGAGGGGGCTTGGCAATCAGCCCCAGCATTTT
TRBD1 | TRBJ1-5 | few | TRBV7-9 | CASSPGTGAMDQPQHF | TGTGCCAGCAGCCCCGGGACAGGGGCGATGGATCAGCCCCAGCATTTT
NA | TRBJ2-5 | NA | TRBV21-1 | CATDPAPPETQYF | TGTGCCACGGATCCGGCGCCTCCAGAGACCCAGTACTTC
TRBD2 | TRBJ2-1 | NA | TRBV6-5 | CASSSPLGAGGPYNEQFF | TGTGCCAGCAGTTCCCCTCTGGGAGCGGGGGGACCTTACAATGAGCAGTTCTTC